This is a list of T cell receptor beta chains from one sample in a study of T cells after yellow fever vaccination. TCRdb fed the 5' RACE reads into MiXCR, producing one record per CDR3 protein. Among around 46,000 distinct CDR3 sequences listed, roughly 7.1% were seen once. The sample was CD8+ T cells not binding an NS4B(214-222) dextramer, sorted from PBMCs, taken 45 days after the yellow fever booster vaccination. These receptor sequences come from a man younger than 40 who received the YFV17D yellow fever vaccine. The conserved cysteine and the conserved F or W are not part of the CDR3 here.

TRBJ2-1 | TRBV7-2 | ASSFGSWNEQF
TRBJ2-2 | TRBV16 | ASSHPSQGGKAGELF
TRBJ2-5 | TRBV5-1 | ASSQGLAQQETQY
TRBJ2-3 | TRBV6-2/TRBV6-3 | ASSLTGMDTQY
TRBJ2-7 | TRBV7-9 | ASSLDPGDLYEQY
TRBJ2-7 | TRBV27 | ASSGLEGEQY
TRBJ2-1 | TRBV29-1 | SVVSFEGSGANSYNEQF
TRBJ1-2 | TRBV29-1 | SVEAPGGAYGYT
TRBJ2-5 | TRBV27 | ASSPLTTLAGGGQETQY
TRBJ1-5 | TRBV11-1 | ASSQGAWEPQH
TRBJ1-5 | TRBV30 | AWGWQDNQPQH
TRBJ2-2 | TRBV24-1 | ATSDPAATNTGELF
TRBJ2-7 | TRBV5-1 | ASIGGFARGGEQY
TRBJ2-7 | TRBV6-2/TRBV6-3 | ASSYSTSAYEQY
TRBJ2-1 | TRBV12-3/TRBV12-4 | ASSFTGPEQF
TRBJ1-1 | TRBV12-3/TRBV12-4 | ASSLGAPEAF
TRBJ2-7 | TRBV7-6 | ASSLGQIQRFLEQY
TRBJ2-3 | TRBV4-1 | ASSQGLAGGTDTQY
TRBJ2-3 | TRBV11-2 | ASSAQGAEQY
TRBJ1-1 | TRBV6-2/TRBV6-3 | ASSSGQGGVEAF
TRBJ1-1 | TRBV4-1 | ASSPGQGTPEAF
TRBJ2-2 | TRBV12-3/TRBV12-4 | ASSPLTYTKNTGELF
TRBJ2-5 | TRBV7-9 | ASSPLPSGETQY
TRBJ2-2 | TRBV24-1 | ATSDGGRATGELF
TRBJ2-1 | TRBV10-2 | ASTEIAGEIVEQF
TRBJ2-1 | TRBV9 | ASSVRRETFHNEQF
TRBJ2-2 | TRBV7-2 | ASSLNLLMNTGELF
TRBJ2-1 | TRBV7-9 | ASSHMMAGYNEQF
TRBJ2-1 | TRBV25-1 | ASSPTFYEQF
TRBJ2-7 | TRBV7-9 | ASSPGGGYEQY
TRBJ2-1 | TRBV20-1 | SASGGGYNEQF
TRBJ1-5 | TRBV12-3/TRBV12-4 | ASSPDMGNQPQH
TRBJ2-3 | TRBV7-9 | ASSPGLLGGDTQY
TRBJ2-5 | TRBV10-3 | AISDVLAGAGGTQY
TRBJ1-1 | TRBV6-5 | ASSYHTGGEAF
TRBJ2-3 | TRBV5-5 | ASSVDTDTQY
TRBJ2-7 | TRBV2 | ASSGGAYEQY
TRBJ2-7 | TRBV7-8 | ASSLGFYEQY
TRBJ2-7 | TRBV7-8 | ASSQGGALGEQY
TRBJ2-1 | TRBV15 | ATSQRTSGVYNEQF
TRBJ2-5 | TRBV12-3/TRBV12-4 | ASRVTSGKGEETQY
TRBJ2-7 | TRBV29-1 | SVPGYYEQY
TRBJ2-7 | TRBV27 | ASSTGGGPYEQY
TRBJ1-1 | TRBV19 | ASSPHQAGADTEAF
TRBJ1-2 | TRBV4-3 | ASSQEREENYGYT